A selection of T cell receptor beta chains follows, all from one sample in a study of CD8 T cells in ankylosing spondylitis. TCRdb re-derived calls from the 5' RACE reads in MiXCR, one entry per CDR3 protein. This sample has around 540,000 distinct CDR3 sequences; about an eighth occur once, and the top ten carry 6.5% to 7%. Specimen: blood, either unsorted or a sorted T cell fraction (not recorded which). The receptors shown here come from a male donor with ankylosing spondylitis. CDR3s include the opening cysteine and the closing phenylalanine or tryptophan. The D gene is left open where the match is weak. Size is stated for part of the rows, as once, few or many counts, or as a class when the clone is expanded.

clone size	J gene	V gene	D gene	CDR3 protein	CDR3 DNA
.	TRBJ2-1	TRBV20-1	TRBD2	CSAPGLASYNEQFF	TGCAGTGCCCCCGGACTAGCATCGTACAATGAGCAGTTCTTC
few	TRBJ2-3	TRBV29-1	.	CSVRGAGAPTDTQYF	TGCAGCGTTAGAGGCGCCGGGGCACCCACAGATACGCAGTATTTT
.	TRBJ1-2	TRBV20-1	.	CSAPKETSNYGYTF	TGCAGTGCCCCTAAAGAGACATCTAACTATGGCTACACCTTC
.	TRBJ2-3	TRBV7-9	TRBD2	CASSRGLASTDTQYF	TGTGCCAGCAGCCGGGGACTAGCGAGCACAGATACGCAGTATTTT
few	TRBJ2-4	TRBV30	TRBD1	CAWSVDRDIQYF	TGTGCCTGGAGTGTGGACAGGGACATTCAGTACTTC
.	TRBJ2-3	TRBV7-8	.	CASSSDGGDTQYF	TGTGCCAGCAGCTCAGACGGAGGAGATACGCAGTATTTT
few	TRBJ1-1	TRBV15	.	CATSRGGEDTEAFF	TGTGCCACCAGCAGAGGGGGGGAGGACACTGAAGCTTTCTTT
.	TRBJ1-4	TRBV12-3/TRBV12-4	TRBD1	CASSRGQGEESEKLFF	TGTGCCAGCAGTCGCGGGCAGGGGGAAGAGAGTGAAAAACTGTTTTTT
.	TRBJ2-3	TRBV4-2	TRBD1	CASSQAGTGSTDTQYF	TGTGCCAGCAGCCAAGCAGGGACAGGGTCCACAGATACGCAGTATTTT
few	TRBJ2-3	TRBV24-1	TRBD1	CATSSPQGGGTDTQYF	TGTGCCACCAGTTCCCCACAGGGGGGAGGCACAGATACGCAGTATTTT
.	TRBJ2-3	TRBV7-2	.	CASSPEHRSTDTQYF	TGTGCCAGCAGCCCAGAACACAGAAGCACAGATACGCAGTATTTT
few	TRBJ2-1	TRBV25-1	TRBD1	CASSTTRGTGNEQFF	TGTGCCAGCAGTACAACGCGCGGGACAGGCAATGAGCAGTTCTTC
few	TRBJ2-1	TRBV29-1	.	CSVGSLSYNEQFF	TGCAGCGTTGGTAGCTTATCCTACAATGAGCAGTTCTTC
.	TRBJ2-7	TRBV10-3	TRBD2	CAISEGLAGGPARF	TGTGCCATCAGTGAAGGACTAGCGGGAGGGCCTGCTCGCTTC
few	TRBJ1-2	TRBV7-8	.	CASSSFRGGRIYGYTF	TGTGCCAGCAGCTCTTTTCGGGGAGGGAGAATCTATGGCTACACCTTC
few	TRBJ1-1	TRBV4-2	.	CASSQRVTEAFF	TGTGCCAGCAGCCAAAGGGTCACTGAAGCTTTCTTT
.	TRBJ2-7	TRBV5-6	.	CASSLSGKGEQYF	TGTGCCAGCAGCCTTTCGGGGAAGGGCGAGCAGTACTTC
few	TRBJ2-1	TRBV12-3/TRBV12-4	.	CASSTTGQLRMMQFF	TGTGCCAGCAGTACTACCGGACAGCTTAGGATGATGCAGTTCTTC
few	TRBJ1-2	TRBV10-3	.	CAIRPPGAEYNYGYTF	TGTGCCATCAGGCCTCCCGGGGCAGAATATAACTATGGCTACACCTTC
.	TRBJ2-5	TRBV20-1	TRBD2	CSARSRTSGRPPQYF	TGCAGTGCTAGATCGCGGACTAGCGGGAGACCCCCCCAGTACTTC
many	TRBJ2-7	TRBV12-3/TRBV12-4	TRBD1	CASRDRGGSSYEQYF	TGTGCCAGCAGGGACAGGGGGGGCAGCTCCTACGAGCAGTACTTC
few	TRBJ1-2	TRBV20-1	TRBD1	CSASPGQPSNYGYTF	TGCAGTGCTTCACCGGGACAGCCTTCTAACTATGGCTACACCTTC
many	TRBJ2-3	TRBV7-9	.	CASSLASGFGYF	TGTGCCAGCAGCTTAGCATCGGGCTTCGGGTATTTT
few	TRBJ1-6	TRBV11-2	TRBD1	CASSLGGQGYSPLHF	TGTGCCAGCAGCTTGGGGGGACAGGGTTATTCACCCCTCCACTTT
many	TRBJ1-1	TRBV27	.	CATRFVGNTEAFF	TGTGCCACCCGATTTGTCGGTAACACTGAAGCTTTCTTT
.	TRBJ2-1	TRBV5-1	.	CASSLAAGRGRDEQFF	TGCGCCAGCAGCTTGGCCGCGGGCAGGGGCCGAGATGAGCAGTTCTTC
few	TRBJ2-2	TRBV28	.	CASTPGFGRDTGELFF	TGTGCCAGCACCCCGGGATTCGGAAGGGACACCGGGGAGCTGTTTTTT
few	TRBJ2-1	TRBV11-2	TRBD2	CASSWSSSGSNEQFF	TGTGCCAGCAGCTGGTCGTCTAGCGGGAGCAATGAGCAGTTCTTC
few	TRBJ1-1	TRBV27	TRBD1	CASSLWDRGPNTEAFF	TGTGCCAGCAGTTTATGGGACAGGGGCCCGAACACTGAAGCTTTCTTT
many	TRBJ2-3	TRBV7-2	.	CASSPDRRDTQYF	TGTGCCAGCAGCCCCGACCGGAGAGATACGCAGTATTTT
.	TRBJ1-1	TRBV3-1	TRBD1	CASSHPGQGAEAFF	TGTGCCAGCAGCCACCCAGGACAGGGTGCTGAAGCTTTCTTT
many	TRBJ2-7	TRBV29-1	TRBD2	CSVASGRAGEQYF	TGCAGCGTCGCAAGCGGGAGGGCCGGCGAGCAGTACTTC
many	TRBJ2-1	TRBV7-2	.	CASSLSKVPYNEQFF	TGTGCCAGCAGCTTAAGTAAGGTTCCCTACAATGAGCAGTTCTTC
.	TRBJ2-3	TRBV11-3	.	CASTFSGGTTDTQYF	TGTGCCAGCACCTTCTCTGGGGGTACCACAGATACGCAGTATTTT
many	TRBJ2-1	TRBV7-9	.	CASSLAGASGNEQFF	TGTGCCAGCAGCTTAGCAGGGGCGTCCGGCAATGAGCAGTTCTTC
many	TRBJ1-5	TRBV5-5	.	CASSLDSLSNQPQHF	TGTGCCAGCAGCTTGGACAGTCTTAGCAATCAGCCCCAGCATTTT
few	TRBJ2-5	TRBV11-2	.	CASSLDGGRVETQYF	TGTGCCAGCAGCTTAGACGGGGGCCGCGTAGAGACCCAGTACTTC
.	TRBJ2-4	TRBV21-1	.	CASSVTRVSSNIQYF	TGTGCCAGCAGCGTAACCCGGGTCTCATCTAACATTCAGTACTTC
.	TRBJ1-2	TRBV29-1	.	CSVVSGNGYTF	TGCAGCGTTGTTAGTGGAAACGGCTACACCTTC
.	TRBJ2-4	TRBV5-1	TRBD1	CASSLGDSPLFFQYF	TGCGCCAGCAGCTTGGGGGACAGCCCCTTGTTCTTTCAGTACTTC
many	TRBJ2-3	TRBV7-2	TRBD1	CASSHSGQRTDTQYF	TGTGCCAGCAGTCATTCGGGACAGCGCACAGATACGCAGTATTTT
few	TRBJ2-1	TRBV20-1	.	CSARGDNHNEQFF	TGCAGTGCTAGGGGGGACAACCACAATGAGCAGTTCTTC
few	TRBJ2-3	TRBV11-2	TRBD1	CASSFGTGGTDTQYF	TGTGCCAGCAGCTTCGGGACAGGGGGCACAGATACGCAGTATTTT
many	TRBJ1-5	TRBV3-1	.	CASSQERNQPQHF	TGTGCCAGCAGCCAAGAACGGAATCAGCCCCAGCATTTT
.	TRBJ1-1	TRBV25-1	.	CASSDGMHTEAFF	TGTGCCAGCAGTGACGGAATGCACACTGAAGCTTTCTTT
.	TRBJ1-6	TRBV6-1	.	CASSRRDAENSPLHF	TGTGCCAGCAGCCGAAGGGACGCTGAAAATTCACCCCTCCACTTT
few	TRBJ2-1	TRBV20-1	TRBD2	CSAGTSGRSNEQFF	TGCAGTGCGGGGACTAGCGGGAGATCGAATGAGCAGTTCTTC
few	TRBJ2-7	TRBV5-1	TRBD2	CASTTQGGEGREQYF	TGCGCCAGCACTACCCAGGGCGGGGAGGGCCGCGAGCAGTACTTC
few	TRBJ2-2	TRBV9	.	CASNREGYENTGELFF	TGTGCCAGCAACAGGGAAGGTTATGAGAACACCGGGGAGCTGTTTTTT
.	TRBJ1-1	TRBV20-1	.	CSALTEGRGTEAFF	TGCAGTGCTCTCACAGAAGGGAGGGGCACTGAAGCTTTCTTT
.	TRBJ2-6	TRBV27	TRBD1	CASSTTGAGANVLTF	TGTGCCAGCAGTACGACAGGGGCTGGGGCCAACGTCCTGACTTTC
.	TRBJ2-2	TRBV7-9	TRBD2	CASSLGLAVSGELFF	TGTGCCAGCAGCCTTGGACTAGCGGTTTCCGGGGAGCTGTTTTTT
.	TRBJ1-1	TRBV18	.	CASSPITRENTEAFF	TGTGCCAGCTCACCCATCACCAGGGAGAACACTGAAGCTTTCTTT